This TCR beta chain was sequenced for a study of shared clonotypes between healthy human individuals. Repertoires were generated with immunoSEQ multiplex PCR, while TCRdb's copy carries only in-frame clones and drops some. This sample carries 2 million to 2.5 million clones, 80% to 95% of them seen once, and the ten largest clones take around 0.4%. Trimming cost V 3 bases and J 1 base, with 7 bases left between them. Germline V lookup: CDR1 SNHLY, CDR2 FYNNEI. There are 14 residues in the CDR3. On this clone: Antigen specificity is unknown.

General study points: With few donors, the genetic and exposure-history diversity represented was limited. Across subsets, estimated richness was generally greater for naive than for memory populations. Naive CD4 clonotypes overlapped across several donors at roughly 4.5%.

Input material: naive CD4+ T cells from PBMCs. Specified subset: CD45RA+ positively selected. This TCR was sampled from a man between 18 and 35 years old in good health. Some clones in this sample may be carry-over from other donors' samples. The rearrangement joins TRBV2 to TRBJ1-5; D call uncertain. This CDR3 is CASSDLTSNQPQHF. CDR3 sequence (DNA): TGTGCCAGCAGTGACCTGACAAGCAATCAGCCCCAGCATTTT. The entire variable domain, with the rest obtained from reference TRBV2 and TRBJ1-5, is as follows: EPEVTQTPSHQVTQMGQEVILRCVPISNHLYFYWYRQILGQKVEFLVSFYNNEISEKSEIFDDQFSVERPDGSNFTLKIRSTKLEDSAMYFCASSDLTSNQPQHFGDGTRLSIL.